This TCR beta chain is from a study of blood T cells in healthy people across ages. Points from the study as a whole: The fall in TCR beta diversity per million T cells was roughly linear with age. With naive T cell percentage, TCR beta diversity showed a strong correlation.

The germline V and J ends were trimmed by 6 bases and 4 bases, with 24 bases remaining between them. In germline, CDR1 is DFQATT, CDR2 SNEGSKA (reference sequence). The CDR3 loop spans 16 amino acids. Points on this clonotype: Its target is unknown.

A second PCR of roughly 6 to 12 cycles used a sample-barcoded 5' primer and a J-beta primer mix. Every individual sample yielded 2.5 million or more paired-end reads (each containing CDR3). MiXCR, applied by TCRdb to the 5' RACE reads, yields one record per CDR3 protein. The table shows around 1,000,000 distinct CDR3 sequences, with roughly two fifths occurring only once. The chain has TRBV20-1 and TRBJ1-1; weak D call: TRBD1 (6 bases). The TCR was taken from a man aged 18 to 35 in good health. Material for sequencing was blood. CDR3 in amino acids: CSAREGVGFGGTEAFF. The CDR3 coding sequence is TGCAGTGCACGAGAGGGGGTTGGGTTTGGTGGCACTGAAGCTTTCTTT.